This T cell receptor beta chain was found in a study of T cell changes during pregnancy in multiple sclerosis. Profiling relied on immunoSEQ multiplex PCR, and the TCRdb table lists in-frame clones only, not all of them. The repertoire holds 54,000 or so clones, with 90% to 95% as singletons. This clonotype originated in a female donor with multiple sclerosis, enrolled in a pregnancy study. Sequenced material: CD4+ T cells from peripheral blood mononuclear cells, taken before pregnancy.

The CDR3 nucleotides read TGTGCCGGCCTAATTGCTCGGGGCACTGAAGCTTTCTTT. Its translation is CAGLIARGTEAFF. The V and J genes are TRBV2 and TRBJ1-1; no reliable D call. Trimming took off 11 bases at V and 4 bases at J, with 17 bases between the two ends. The germline gives CDR1 SNHLY, CDR2 FYNNEI. This CDR3 has 13 amino acids.